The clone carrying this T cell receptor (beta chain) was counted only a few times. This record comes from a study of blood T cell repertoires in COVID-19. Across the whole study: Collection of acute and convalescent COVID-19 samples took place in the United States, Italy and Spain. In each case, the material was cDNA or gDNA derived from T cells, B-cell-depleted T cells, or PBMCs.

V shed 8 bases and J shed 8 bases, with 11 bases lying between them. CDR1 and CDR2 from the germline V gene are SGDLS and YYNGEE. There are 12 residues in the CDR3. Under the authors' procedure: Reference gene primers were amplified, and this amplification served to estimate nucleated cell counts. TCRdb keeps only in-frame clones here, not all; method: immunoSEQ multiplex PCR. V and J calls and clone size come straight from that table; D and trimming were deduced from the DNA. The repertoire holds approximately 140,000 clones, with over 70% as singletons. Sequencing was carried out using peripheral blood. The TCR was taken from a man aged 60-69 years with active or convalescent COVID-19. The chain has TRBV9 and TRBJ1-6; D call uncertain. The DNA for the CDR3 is TGTGCCAGGGACTCTCGGGATTCACCCCTCCACTTT. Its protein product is CARDSRDSPLHF.